Listed here are 32 T cell receptor beta chains from one sample, sequenced in a study of T-cell memory formation after mild COVID-19. TCRdb independently ran MiXCR on the 5' RACE reads; one entry per CDR3 protein. The sample shows 300,000 to 400,000 distinct CDR3 sequences, 25% to 30% of them seen only once. Sequencing was performed on PBMCs or a T cell subset sorted from them (not recorded which). The receptors derive from an adult woman who had mild COVID-19 (a few samples of this study predate the infection). Cell type and time point are not known.

The chain recombines TRBV15 with TRBJ2-2, with D maybe TRBD1 (6 bases). V shed 9 bases and J shed 4 bases, with 6 bases lying between them. This CDR3 region has 11 residues. CDR1 and CDR2 from the germline V gene are LNHNV and YYDKDF (reference sequence). This chain's CDR3 is CATGATGELFF. CDR3 coding DNA: TGTGCCACGGGGGCCACCGGGGAGCTGTTTTTT.

In its sample, this clonotype was seen a few times. The chain is built from TRBV7-6 and TRBJ2-1; 9 positions agree with TRBD2. Germline lookup yields CDR1 SGHVS and CDR2 FNYEAQ. V dropped 5 bases and J dropped 6; count of bases not matched to a gene: 5. This CDR3 spans 14 amino acids. The chain's CDR3 is CASSRLAEGNEQFF. The CDR3 bases are TGTGCCAGCAGCCGACTAGCGGAGGGCAATGAGCAGTTCTTC. Complete variable domain (other parts from reference TRBV7-6 and TRBJ2-1): GAGVSQSPRYKVTKRGQDVALRCDPISGHVSLYWYRQALGQGPEFLTYFNYEAQQDKSGLPNDRFSAERPEGSISTLTIQRTEQRDSAMYRCASSRLAEGNEQFFGPGTRLTVL.

The chain employs TRBV6-2 or TRBV6-3 and TRBJ2-7; 13 nucleotides line up with TRBD2. The CDR3 has 18 amino acids. Germline V gene lookup returns CDR1 MNHEY and CDR2 SVGEGT. V was clipped by 8 bases and J by 0 bases; unmatched bases: 13. CDR3 region: CASYPGTSGIPSSYEQYF. DNA of the CDR3: TGTGCCAGCTACCCCGGGACTAGCGGGATCCCAAGCTCCTACGAGCAGTACTTC.

The chain links TRBV10-3 to TRBJ2-7, with 10 bases fitting TRBD1. Germline assignment: CDR1 ENHRY and CDR2 SYGVKD. This CDR3 spans 16 amino acids. The ends lost 3 bases at V and 3 bases at J; junction bases unmatched: 8. CDR3 bases: TGTGCCATCAGTGATATGGGGGACAGGGGAATCTACGAGCAGTACTTC. Its protein product is CAISDMGDRGIYEQYF.

V and J are TRBV3-1 and TRBJ2-5; TRBD1 matches 9 bases. The CDR3 is 16 residues long. CDR1 and CDR2 (germline): LGHDT, YNNKEL (reference sequence). J was trimmed by 5 bases and V by 4 bases; bases with no gene match: 11. As DNA, the CDR3 is TGTGCCAGCAGCCTGGGACAGGGACGATTTAAGGAGACCCAGTACTTC. The encoded protein is CASSLGQGRFKETQYF.

The chain employs TRBV13 and TRBJ1-1; tentative D call: TRBD1 (6 bases). The germline CDR1 and CDR2 sequences are PRHDT and FYEKMQ (reference sequence). Trimming removed 5 bases from V and 11 bases from J, with 21 bases in between. CDR3 length: 14 amino acids. The CDR3 DNA is TGTGCCAGCAGCCCCCGGGACACCCCCGACGAGGCTTTCTTT. Translation gives CASSPRDTPDEAFF.

The rearrangement joins TRBV27 to TRBJ1-1, with no clear D. From germline, CDR1 is MNHEY and CDR2 SMNVEV (reference sequence). CDR3 length equals 13 residues. V lost 3 bases to trimming and J lost 4 bases, with 9 bases between them. CDR3 protein: CASSFSGSTEAFF. CDR3 DNA sequence: TGTGCCAGCAGTTTTTCGGGTAGCACTGAAGCTTTCTTT.

The gene calls are TRBV11-2 and TRBJ2-3; 13 nucleotides align to TRBD2. The CDR3 length is 14 residues. V dropped 5 bases and J dropped 8; count of bases not matched to a gene: 4. Germline CDR1 and CDR2: SGHAT and FQNNGV. CDR3 loop: CASSTRTSGGTQYF. DNA of the CDR3: TGTGCCAGCAGCACTCGGACTAGCGGGGGTACGCAGTATTTT.

A few counts support this clonotype. The chain combines TRBV5-5 with TRBJ2-5, with a weak D call TRBD1 (6 bases). V was trimmed by 4 bases and J by 5 bases, leaving 18 bases between them. This CDR3 has 15 amino acids. Germline lookup yields CDR1 SGHKS and CDR2 YYEKEE (reference sequence). The CDR3 sequence: CASSGIRGGWETQYF. CDR3 coding DNA: TGTGCCAGCAGCGGAATACGAGGGGGTTGGGAGACCCAGTACTTC.

The chain joins TRBV3-1 to TRBJ1-5, with TRBD1 matching over 8 bases. With V trimmed by 0 bases and J by 1 base, 11 bases remained unmatched. The germline gives CDR1 LGHDT, CDR2 YNNKEL (reference sequence). The CDR3 has 19 amino acids. The CDR3 sequence: CASSQEHPAQGGSNQPQHF. CDR3 DNA sequence: TGTGCCAGCAGCCAAGAGCACCCTGCACAGGGGGGAAGCAATCAGCCCCAGCATTTT.

This clonotype was seen repeatedly, ten times or more. This chain links TRBV5-1 with TRBJ2-7, with TRBD1 identical over 7 bases. V shed 0 bases, J shed 2 bases, and the junction held 2 bases outside the gene matches. The CDR3 totals 14 residues. Germline CDR1 SGHRS, CDR2 YFSETQ. Here the CDR3 DNA reads TGCGCCAGCAGCTTGGAGACAGGGACCTACGAGCAGTACTTC. This gives the protein CASSLETGTYEQYF.

The rearrangement links TRBV7-6 to TRBJ2-5, with 7 bases aligning to TRBD2. The CDR3 consists of 16 residues. The trim removed 1 base at V and 2 bases at J, leaving 7 bases unmatched. Germline CDR1 reads SGHVS; CDR2 reads FNYEAQ. CDR3 nucleotides: TGTGCCAGCAGCTTAGGTCCCGGACTAGGACAAGAGACCCAGTACTTC. Translating gives CASSLGPGLGQETQYF.

This clonotype has just a few counts. The chain joins TRBV20-1 to TRBJ1-6; D is ambiguous. This CDR3 is built from 12 residues. In germline, CDR1 is DFQATT, CDR2 SNEGSKA (reference sequence). The V gene lost 2 bases and the J gene lost 5 bases, with 4 bases spanning the gap. CDR3 residues: CSARRDNSPLHF. CDR3 nucleotides: TGCAGTGCTAGACGGGATAATTCACCCCTCCACTTT.

The J gene is TRBJ2-7, the V gene TRBV30; 7 bases are a match to TRBD1. Germline V gene data show CDR1 as GTSNPN and CDR2 as SVGIG (reference sequence). The CDR3 extends over 13 amino acids. J was trimmed by 8 bases and V by 3 bases; bases with no gene match: 10. CDR3 bases: TGTGCCTGGAGGTGGGACAGTGGCCAAAAGCAGTACTTC. This gives the protein CAWRWDSGQKQYF. Complete variable domain (other parts from reference TRBV30 and TRBJ2-7): SQTIHQWPATLVQPVGSPLSLECTVEGTSNPNLYWYRQAAGRGLQLLFYSVGIGQISSEVPQNLSASRPQDRQFILSSKKLLLSDSGFYLCAWRWDSGQKQYFGPGTRLTVT.

This clonotype came up a few times. In DNA form, the CDR3 reads TGTGCCAGCAGTTTTGGGGGGGTTCAGTACTTC. It translates to CASSFGGVQYF. The chain is built from TRBV12-3 or TRBV12-4 and TRBJ2-4, with 7 bases identical to TRBD2. Germline trimming cut 3 bases from V and 11 bases from J; bases unmatched to any gene: 1. This CDR3 region has 11 residues.

The rearrangement links TRBV6-2 or TRBV6-3 to TRBJ2-2, with D uncertain. This CDR3 has 12 amino acids. CDR1 MNHEY and CDR2 SVGEGT come from the germline V gene. Between the trimmed V and J ends, which lost 6 bases and 5 bases, there was a span of 7 bases. CDR3 DNA sequence: TGTGCCAGCAGATCAAGGACCGGGGAGCTGTTTTTT. Encoded protein: CASRSRTGELFF.

There are a few counts of this clonotype. This chain links TRBV12-3 or TRBV12-4 with TRBJ2-6; 9 bases are shared with TRBD1. Trimming at V came to 4 bases and at J to 0 bases, leaving 16 bases not matched to a gene. CDR3 size: 21 residues. The DNA for the CDR3 is TGTGCCAGCAGTTCCCCGCCCGGACAGGGGCCGACCCTCTCTGGGGCCAACGTCCTGACTTTC. Translating it yields CASSSPPGQGPTLSGANVLTF.

This clonotype was observed a few times. The V gene is TRBV24-1, the J gene TRBJ1-1; TRBD1 agrees at 7 bases. In germline, CDR1 is KGHDR, CDR2 SFDVKD. The ends lost 3 bases at V and 3 bases at J; junction bases unmatched: 9. This CDR3 comprises 16 residues. The CDR3 loop reads CATSDNPARGHTEAFF. CDR3 DNA sequence: TGTGCCACCAGTGATAACCCTGCAAGGGGGCACACTGAAGCTTTCTTT.

V and J are TRBV7-9 and TRBJ1-5, with D hard to call. Trimming took 5 bases from V and 9 from J, leaving 11 bases between them. Germline-derived CDR1 and CDR2 are SEHNR and FQNEAQ (reference sequence). The CDR3 runs 12 residues. As DNA, the CDR3 is TGTGCCAGCAGCAGGACCGCGGGGCCCCAGCATTTT. This codes for CASSRTAGPQHF.

The V gene is TRBV20-1, the J gene TRBJ2-7; 7 positions agree with TRBD1. CDR3 length: 11 residues. V trimming: 6 bases; J trimming: 2 bases; junction bases outside the gene matches: 1. Germline CDR1 and CDR2: DFQATT and SNEGSKA (reference sequence). CDR3 sequence (DNA): TGCAGTGCCGGGACAGCCTACGAGCAGTACTTC. Its translation is CSAGTAYEQYF.

This clonotype was observed a handful of times. The chain uses TRBV24-1 and TRBJ2-3, with TRBD2 identical over 7 bases. The germline gives CDR1 KGHDR, CDR2 SFDVKD. Unmatched junction bases numbered 6, after V lost 4 bases and J lost 0 bases. This CDR3 has 16 residues. The CDR3 reads CATSDPGSGSTDTQYF. The CDR3 DNA reads as TGTGCCACCAGTGACCCGGGTAGCGGGAGCACAGATACGCAGTATTTT.

The genes are TRBV20-1 and TRBJ2-7; D ambiguous. The germline V gene encodes CDR1 DFQATT and CDR2 SNEGSKA (reference sequence). The CDR3 consists of 13 residues. V lost 3 bases and J lost 3, with 12 bases in between. This CDR3 is CSASGEDHYEQYF. In DNA, the CDR3 is TGCAGTGCTAGTGGAGAAGACCACTACGAGCAGTACTTC.

The V gene is TRBV20-1, the J gene TRBJ2-7; 10 bases are a match to TRBD2. This CDR3 has 15 residues. The germline V gene has CDR1 DFQATT and CDR2 SNEGSKA (reference sequence). Unmatched junction bases numbered 13, after V lost 5 bases and J lost 6 bases. The CDR3 nucleotides read TGCAGTGCTGCTGACTCCGGGACTAGCGCTGGCGAGCAGTACTTC. It is translated as CSAADSGTSAGEQYF.

The rearrangement uses TRBV3-1 and TRBJ2-5; D might be TRBD1 or TRBD2, each matching 5 bases. The germline gives CDR1 LGHDT, CDR2 YNNKEL (reference sequence). Deletions cut 4 bases from V and 1 base from J, with 10 bases between. The length of the CDR3 is 14 residues. The CDR3 loop is CASSPREPQETQYF. CDR3 nucleotides: TGTGCCAGCAGCCCCAGGGAGCCCCAAGAGACCCAGTACTTC.

This clonotype has just a few counts. The chain links TRBV7-6 to TRBJ1-1, with 7 bases matching TRBD1. V was pared by 4 bases and J by 1 base, with 15 bases of the junction left unmatched. The germline CDR1 and CDR2 sequences are SGHVS and FNYEAQ. The CDR3 runs to 18 residues. The CDR3 loop is CASSSPRGMELANTEAFF. CDR3 DNA sequence: TGTGCCAGCAGCTCCCCCAGGGGGATGGAGTTGGCGAACACTGAAGCTTTCTTT.

This sequence joins TRBV7-8 and TRBJ2-7, with 7 positions matching TRBD1. V was clipped by 4 bases and J by 6 bases; unmatched bases: 18. The CDR3 loop spans 17 amino acids. Per germline, CDR1 SGHVS and CDR2 FQNEAQ. The CDR3 DNA follows: TGTGCCAGCAGCTCAGCTAACCCGGGAACAGGGGTTCCCGAGCAGTACTTC. Encoded protein: CASSSANPGTGVPEQYF. Full variable domain (outside the CDR3, taken from reference TRBV7-8 and TRBJ2-7): GAGVSQSPRYKVAKRGQDVALRCDPISGHVSLFWYQQALGQGPEFLTYFQNEAQLDKSGLPSDRFFAERPEGSVSTLKIQRTQQEDSAVYLCASSSANPGTGVPEQYFGPGTRLTVT.

In this sample, this clonotype turned up a few times. The chain couples TRBV12-5 to TRBJ2-1; D is ambiguous. CDR1 LGHNT and CDR2 FRNRAP come from the germline V gene. This CDR3 spans 11 amino acids. V lost 7 bases and J lost 7, with 8 bases in between. In DNA, the CDR3 is TGTGCTAGTGCGGGCACGAATGAGCAGTTCTTC. Its protein is CASAGTNEQFF.

This clonotype has only a few counts. The chain combines TRBV5-5 with TRBJ2-1, with TRBD2 as a possible D gene (6 bases). Looked up from germline, CDR1 is SGHKS and CDR2 is YYEKEE (reference sequence). With 4 bases removed from V and 0 bases from J, the gap between germline ends came to 17 bases. This CDR3 contains 17 residues. CDR3 region: CASSLGAGGLSYNEQFF. CDR3 coding DNA: TGTGCCAGCAGCCTAGGAGCGGGCGGCCTCTCCTACAATGAGCAGTTCTTC.

The V gene is TRBV7-3, the J gene TRBJ2-3; TRBD1 matches at 9 bases. The CDR3 length is 16 residues. V was clipped by 5 bases and J by 4 bases; unmatched bases: 10. The germline V gene encodes CDR1 SGHTA and CDR2 FQGTGA. DNA of the CDR3: TGTGCCAGCAGCCCCGGGGTCGGGACAGGGCCAGATACGCAGTATTTT. This codes for CASSPGVGTGPDTQYF.

The rearrangement links TRBV7-9 to TRBJ1-4; 8 positions agree with TRBD1. This CDR3 has 14 residues. V dropped 3 bases and J dropped 5; count of bases not matched to a gene: 2. Germline V gives CDR1 SEHNR, CDR2 FQNEAQ (reference sequence). As DNA, the CDR3 is TGTGCCAGCAGCTTGCGGACAGGGAATGAAAAACTGTTTTTT. This gives the protein CASSLRTGNEKLFF. Full variable domain (missing parts from reference TRBV7-9 and TRBJ1-4): DTGVSQNPRHKITKRGQNVTFRCDPISEHNRLYWYRQTLGQGPEFLTYFQNEAQLEKSRLLSDRFSAERPKGSFSTLEIQRTEQGDSAMYLCASSLRTGNEKLFFGSGTQLSVL.

Only a few counts were recorded for this clonotype. The chain links TRBV30 to TRBJ1-2; D is ambiguous. Germline V CDR1 and CDR2: GTSNPN, SVGIG (reference sequence). The ends were cut back, 7 bases at V and 0 bases at J, with 12 bases in the middle. This CDR3 contains 13 residues. The CDR3 coding sequence is TGTGCCTTGCGTATATCCGCTAACTATGGCTACACCTTC. Translating gives CALRISANYGYTF. The full variable domain, its missing parts supplied by reference TRBV30 and TRBJ1-2, is SQTIHQWPATLVQPVGSPLSLECTVEGTSNPNLYWYRQAAGRGLQLLFYSVGIGQISSEVPQNLSASRPQDRQFILSSKKLLLSDSGFYLCALRISANYGYTFGSGTRLTVV.

CDR3 DNA sequence: TGCGCCAGCAGCTCGATACAGACTAATGAGCAGTTCTTC. Amino acids: CASSSIQTNEQFF. This chain connects TRBV5-1 to TRBJ2-1; D uncertain. V was clipped by 3 bases and J by 7 bases, with 11 bases between them. The CDR3 is made up of 13 amino acids. Looked up from germline, CDR1 is SGHRS and CDR2 is YFSETQ.